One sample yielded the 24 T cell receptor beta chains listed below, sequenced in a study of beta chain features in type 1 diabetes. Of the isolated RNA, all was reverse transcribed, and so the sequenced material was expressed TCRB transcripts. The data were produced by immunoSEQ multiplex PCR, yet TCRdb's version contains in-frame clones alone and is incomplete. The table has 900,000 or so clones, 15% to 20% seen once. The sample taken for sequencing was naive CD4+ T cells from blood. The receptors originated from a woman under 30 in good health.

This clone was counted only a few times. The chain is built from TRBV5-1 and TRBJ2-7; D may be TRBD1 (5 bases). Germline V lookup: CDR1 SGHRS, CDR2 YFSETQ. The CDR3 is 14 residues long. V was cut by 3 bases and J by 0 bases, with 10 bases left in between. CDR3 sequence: CASSSDRLSYEQYF. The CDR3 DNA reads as TGCGCCAGCAGCTCCGACAGACTCTCCTACGAGCAGTACTTC.

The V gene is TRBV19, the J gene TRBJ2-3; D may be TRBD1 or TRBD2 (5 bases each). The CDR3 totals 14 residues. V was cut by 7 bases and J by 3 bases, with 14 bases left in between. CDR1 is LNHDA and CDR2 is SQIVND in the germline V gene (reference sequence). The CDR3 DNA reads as TGTGCCAGTACGGCAGGGAGAACTACAGATACGCAGTATTTT. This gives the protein CASTAGRTTDTQYF.

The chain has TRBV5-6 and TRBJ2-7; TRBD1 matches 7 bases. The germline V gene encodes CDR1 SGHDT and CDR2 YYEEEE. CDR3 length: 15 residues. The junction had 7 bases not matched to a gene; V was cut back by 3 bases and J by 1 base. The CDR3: CASSSAGTVSYEQYF. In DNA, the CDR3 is TGTGCCAGCAGCTCAGCCGGGACAGTGTCCTACGAGCAGTACTTC.

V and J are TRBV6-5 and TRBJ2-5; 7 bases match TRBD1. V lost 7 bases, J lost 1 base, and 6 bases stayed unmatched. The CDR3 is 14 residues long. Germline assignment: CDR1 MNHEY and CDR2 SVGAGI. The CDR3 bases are TGTGCCAGCAACCACAGGGGTTCCCAAGAGACCCAGTACTTC. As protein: CASNHRGSQETQYF.

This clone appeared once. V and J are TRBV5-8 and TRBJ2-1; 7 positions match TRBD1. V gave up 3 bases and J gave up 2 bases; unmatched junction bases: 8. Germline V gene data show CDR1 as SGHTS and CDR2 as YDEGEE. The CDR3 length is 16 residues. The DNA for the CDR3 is TGTGCCAGCAGCTCGATACAGGGGAGTCCCTACAATGAGCAGTTCTTC. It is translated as CASSSIQGSPYNEQFF.

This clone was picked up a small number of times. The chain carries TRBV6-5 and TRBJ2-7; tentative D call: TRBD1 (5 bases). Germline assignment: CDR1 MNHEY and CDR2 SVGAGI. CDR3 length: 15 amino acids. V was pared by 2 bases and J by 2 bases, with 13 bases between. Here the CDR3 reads CASSYTGASAYEQYF. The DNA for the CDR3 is TGTGCCAGCAGTTACACAGGAGCTAGTGCCTACGAGCAGTACTTC.

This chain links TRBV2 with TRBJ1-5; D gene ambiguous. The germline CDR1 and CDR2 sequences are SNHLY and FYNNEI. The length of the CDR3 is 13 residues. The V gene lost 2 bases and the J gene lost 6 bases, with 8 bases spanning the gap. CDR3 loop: CASSERTPQPQHF. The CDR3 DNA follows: TGTGCCAGCAGTGAAAGGACCCCTCAGCCCCAGCATTTT.

In DNA form, the CDR3 reads TGTGCCAGCAGCTCTCGTACGGGCCCTTCCTACGAGCAGTACTTC. This encodes CASSSRTGPSYEQYF. This sequence joins TRBV7-2 and TRBJ2-7; D uncertain. The germline gives CDR1 SGHTA, CDR2 FQGNSA. Trimming removed 4 bases from V and 1 base from J, with 14 bases in between. This CDR3 comprises 15 residues.

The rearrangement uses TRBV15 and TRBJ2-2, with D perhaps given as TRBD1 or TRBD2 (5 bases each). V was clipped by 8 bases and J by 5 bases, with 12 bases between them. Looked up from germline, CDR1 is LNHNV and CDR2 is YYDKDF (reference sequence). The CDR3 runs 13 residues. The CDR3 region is CATGEGRTGELFF. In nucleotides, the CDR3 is TGTGCCACCGGCGAGGGGCGGACCGGGGAGCTGTTTTTT.

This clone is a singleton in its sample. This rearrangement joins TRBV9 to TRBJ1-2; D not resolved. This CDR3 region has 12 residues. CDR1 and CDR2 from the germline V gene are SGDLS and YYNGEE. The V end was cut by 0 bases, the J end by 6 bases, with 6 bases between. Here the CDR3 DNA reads TGTGCCAGCAGCGTAGGCTTTAATGGCTACACCTTC. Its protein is CASSVGFNGYTF.

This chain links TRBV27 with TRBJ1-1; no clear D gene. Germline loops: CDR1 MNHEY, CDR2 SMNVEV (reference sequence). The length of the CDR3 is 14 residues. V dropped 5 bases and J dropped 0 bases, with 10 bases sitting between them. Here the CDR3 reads CASSPATLNTEAFF. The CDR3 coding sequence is TGTGCCAGCAGTCCCGCGACCCTGAACACTGAAGCTTTCTTT.

The CDR3 reads CSVGLAGSTDTQYF. Here the CDR3 DNA reads TGCAGCGTGGGACTAGCGGGGAGCACAGATACGCAGTATTTT. The chain employs TRBV29-1 and TRBJ2-3, with 13 bases fitting TRBD2. The length of the CDR3 is 14 residues. Germline CDR1 SQVTM, CDR2 ANQGSEA. J gave up 0 bases and V 6 bases, and 0 bases lay outside the gene matches.

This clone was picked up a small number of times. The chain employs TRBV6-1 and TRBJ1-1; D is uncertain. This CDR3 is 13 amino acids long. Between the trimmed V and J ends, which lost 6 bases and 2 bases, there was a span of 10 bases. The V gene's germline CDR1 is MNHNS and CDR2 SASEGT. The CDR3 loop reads CASSLVYNTEAFF. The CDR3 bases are TGTGCCAGCAGCCTCGTCTACAACACTGAAGCTTTCTTT.

CDR3 sequence: CASSLNGRAGETQYF. CDR3 nucleotide sequence: TGTGCCAGCAGCTTAAACGGGAGGGCCGGTGAGACCCAGTACTTC. The chain is built from TRBV7-3 and TRBJ2-5, with 8 bases lining up with TRBD2. The CDR3 totals 15 residues. V trimming: 1 base; J trimming: 5 bases; junction bases outside the gene matches: 6. CDR1 is SGHTA and CDR2 is FQGTGA in the germline V gene.

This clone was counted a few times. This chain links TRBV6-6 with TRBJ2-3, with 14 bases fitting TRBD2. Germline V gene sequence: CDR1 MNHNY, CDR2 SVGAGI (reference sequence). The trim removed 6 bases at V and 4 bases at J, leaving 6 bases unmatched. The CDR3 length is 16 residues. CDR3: CASRGTSGSPADTQYF. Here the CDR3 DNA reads TGTGCCAGCAGAGGGACTAGCGGGAGTCCTGCAGATACGCAGTATTTT.

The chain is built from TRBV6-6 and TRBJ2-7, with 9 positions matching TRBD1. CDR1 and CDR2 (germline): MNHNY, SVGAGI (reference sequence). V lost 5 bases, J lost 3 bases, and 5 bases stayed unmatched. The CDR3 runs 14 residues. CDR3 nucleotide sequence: TGTGCCAGCAGTACCCGGACAGGGGACTACGAGCAGTACTTC. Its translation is CASSTRTGDYEQYF.

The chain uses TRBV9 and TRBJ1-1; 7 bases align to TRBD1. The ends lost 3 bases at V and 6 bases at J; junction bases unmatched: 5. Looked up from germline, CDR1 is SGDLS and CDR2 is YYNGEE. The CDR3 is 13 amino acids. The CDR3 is CASSALTGAEAFF. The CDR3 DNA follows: TGTGCCAGCAGCGCCCTCACAGGGGCTGAAGCTTTCTTT.

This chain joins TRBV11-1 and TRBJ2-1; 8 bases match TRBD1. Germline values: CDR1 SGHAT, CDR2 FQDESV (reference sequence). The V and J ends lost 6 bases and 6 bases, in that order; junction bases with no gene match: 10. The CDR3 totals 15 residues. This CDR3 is CASRPGTGLGNEQFF. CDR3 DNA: TGTGCCAGCAGACCCGGGACAGGCCTAGGCAATGAGCAGTTCTTC.

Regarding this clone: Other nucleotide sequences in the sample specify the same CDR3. CDR3: CASSLGTVQETQYF. The CDR3 DNA is TGTGCCAGCAGCCTGGGGACAGTCCAAGAGACCCAGTACTTC. The J gene is TRBJ2-5, the V gene TRBV11-2; 7 bases align to TRBD1. CDR1 and CDR2 from the germline V gene are SGHAT and FQNNGV. V shed 5 bases and J 1 base; nucleotides not matched to a gene: 4. The CDR3 has 14 amino acids.

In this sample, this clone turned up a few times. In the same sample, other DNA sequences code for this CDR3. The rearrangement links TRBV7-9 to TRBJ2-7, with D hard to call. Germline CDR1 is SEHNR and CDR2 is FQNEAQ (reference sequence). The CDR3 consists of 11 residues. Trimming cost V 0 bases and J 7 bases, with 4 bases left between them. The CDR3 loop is CASSLAREQYF. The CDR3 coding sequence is TGTGCCAGCAGCTTAGCGAGGGAGCAGTACTTC.

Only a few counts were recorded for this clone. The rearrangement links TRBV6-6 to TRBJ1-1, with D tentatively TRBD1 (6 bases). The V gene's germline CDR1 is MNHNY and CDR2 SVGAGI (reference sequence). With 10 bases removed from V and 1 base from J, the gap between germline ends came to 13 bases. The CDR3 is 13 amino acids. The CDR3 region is CATPGGQNTEAFF. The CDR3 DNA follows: TGTGCCACCCCGGGGGGGCAGAACACTGAAGCTTTCTTT.

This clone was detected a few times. The CDR3 is CASSLGVRETQYF. DNA of the CDR3: TGTGCCAGCAGCTTGGGAGTACGAGAGACCCAGTACTTC. This chain links TRBV13 with TRBJ2-5; weak D call: TRBD2 (5 bases). Germline values: CDR1 PRHDT, CDR2 FYEKMQ (reference sequence). The CDR3 covers 13 residues. V was pared by 3 bases and J by 4 bases, with 9 bases between.

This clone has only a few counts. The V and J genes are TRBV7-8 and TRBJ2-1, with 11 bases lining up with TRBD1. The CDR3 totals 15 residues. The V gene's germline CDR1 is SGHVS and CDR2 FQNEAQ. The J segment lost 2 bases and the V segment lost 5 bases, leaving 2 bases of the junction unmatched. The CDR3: CASSLGQGAYNEQFF. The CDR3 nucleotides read TGTGCCAGCAGCCTGGGACAGGGGGCCTACAATGAGCAGTTCTTC.

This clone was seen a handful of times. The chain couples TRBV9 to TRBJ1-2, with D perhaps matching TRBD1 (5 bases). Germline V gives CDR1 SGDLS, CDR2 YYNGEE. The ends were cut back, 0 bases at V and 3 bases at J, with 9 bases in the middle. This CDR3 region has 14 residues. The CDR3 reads CASSVGGGDYGYTF. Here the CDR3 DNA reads TGTGCCAGCAGCGTAGGCGGAGGGGACTATGGCTACACCTTC. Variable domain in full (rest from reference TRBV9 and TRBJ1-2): DSGVTQTPKHLITATGQRVTLRCSPRSGDLSVYWYQQSLDQGLQFLIQYYNGEERAKGNILERFSAQQFPDLHSELNLSSLELGDSALYFCASSVGGGDYGYTFGSGTRLTVV.